This is a list of T cell receptor beta chains from one sample in a study of T cells in Graves' hyperthyroidism and ophthalmopathy. Each CDR3 protein is one row after TCRdb ran MiXCR on the multiplex PCR reads. Of 600,000 to 650,000 distinct CDR3 sequences listed, around 15% were seen once; the top ten hold about 3.8%. The sample comprised blood. These receptors were collected from a woman aged 25 to 45 with Graves' hyperthyroidism. Both conserved end residues are part of each CDR3. The D gene is left open where the match is weak. Where a row states a size, it is once, few, many or the class of an expanded clone; other rows omit it.

d_call,clone_size,j_call,v_call,cdr3_nt,cdr3_aa
-,many,TRBJ2-7,TRBV27,TGTGCCAGCAGTTCAGGGAGCCACGAGCAGTACTTC,CASSSGSHEQYF
-,many,TRBJ2-3,TRBV20-1,TGCAGTGCTAGAGATTTTAGGGGGTCCGATACGCAGTATTTT,CSARDFRGSDTQYF
-,many,TRBJ2-2,TRBV12-3/TRBV12-4,TGTGCCAGCAAGGACGGCACCGGGGAGCTGTTTTTT,CASKDGTGELFF
-,many,TRBJ2-7,TRBV28,TGTGCCACCAGGGGAGGGAATAGCTACGAGCAGTACTTC,CATRGGNSYEQYF
-,many,TRBJ1-1,TRBV18,TGTGCCAGCTCACCAGGCAAGAACACTGAAGCTTTCTTT,CASSPGKNTEAFF
-,few,TRBJ1-3,TRBV15,TGTGCCACCAGCAGAGATTTCAACACCATATATTTT,CATSRDFNTIYF
-,many,TRBJ2-7,TRBV20-1,TGCAGTGCTAGAAACATAGTACAGGACGAGCAGTACTTC,CSARNIVQDEQYF
TRBD1,-,TRBJ2-7,TRBV14,TGTGCCAGCAGCCAATGGGACAGGTCCTACGAGCAGTACTTC,CASSQWDRSYEQYF
TRBD2,many,TRBJ2-3,TRBV7-8,TGTGCCAGCAGTTCCCCTTCCCGAACTAGCGGGAGCACAGATACGCAGTATTTT,CASSSPSRTSGSTDTQYF
-,many,TRBJ1-1,TRBV7-2,TGTGCCAGCAGCTCCATCGTCGGGACCTCTGAAGCTTTCTTT,CASSSIVGTSEAFF
TRBD1,few,TRBJ1-5,TRBV19,TGTGCCAGTAGTACCAGACGACAGGGGGATAAAGAGCCCCAGCATTTT,CASSTRRQGDKEPQHF
-,-,TRBJ2-1,TRBV7-9,TGTGCCAGCAGCTTAGTAGGGGGGGGGGGGGACTATAGACGAAATGAGCAGTTCTTC,CASSLVGGGGDYRRNEQFF
-,many,TRBJ1-4,TRBV5-8,TGTGCCAGCAGCTTCGGGGGGGGAGAGGAAAAACTGTTTTTT,CASSFGGGEEKLFF
TRBD2,many,TRBJ2-7,TRBV28,TGTGCCAGCAGTGTCATTGGCGGTAGCGGGAGAGCCTACGAGCAGTACTTC,CASSVIGGSGRAYEQYF
-,many,TRBJ2-7,TRBV28,TGTGCCAGCAGTTTACCTACTGTCAGGGACGAGCAGTACTTC,CASSLPTVRDEQYF
TRBD1,many,TRBJ1-6,TRBV6-1,TGTGCCAGCAGTGAACCTGTGGCAGGGGGCGGGAGGCCCCTCCACTTT,CASSEPVAGGGRPLHF
TRBD2,-,TRBJ2-2,TRBV4-3,TGCGCCAGCAGCCAACCTAAGACTAGCGGGAGGGCCGGGGAGCTGTTTTTT,CASSQPKTSGRAGELFF
TRBD2,many,TRBJ2-3,TRBV30,TGTGCCTGGAGTCCCCTAGCGGCTAGCACAGATACGCAGTATTTT,CAWSPLAASTDTQYF
-,few,TRBJ1-5,TRBV5-8,TGTGCCAGCAGCTTGGCCCCCAATCAGCCCCAGCATTTT,CASSLAPNQPQHF
-,many,TRBJ2-7,TRBV28,TGTGCCACCCTCGAAATGGGAAGCTCCTACGAGCAGTACTTC,CATLEMGSSYEQYF
TRBD2,many,TRBJ2-5,TRBV30,TGTGCCTGGAGTCACCTGACTAGCGGGACCGAGACCCAGTACTTC,CAWSHLTSGTETQYF
-,-,TRBJ2-4,TRBV5-5,TGTGCCAGCAGCTTGAGTACGGAGGGACAGAGAAGACTCGTAGCCAAAAACATTCAGTACTTC,CASSLSTEGQRRLVAKNIQYF
TRBD1,-,TRBJ2-1,TRBV9,TGTGCCAGCAGCGTAGGGGACAGGGGGTACAATGAGCAGTTCTTC,CASSVGDRGYNEQFF
-,-,TRBJ2-7,TRBV6-5,TGTGCCAGCAGTTCCCTCGCAGGGGCCAACTACGAGCAGTACTTC,CASSSLAGANYEQYF
TRBD1,many,TRBJ2-7,TRBV6-1,TGTGCCAGCGGACAGGGTCCTTCCTACGAGCAGTACTTC,CASGQGPSYEQYF
-,-,TRBJ1-5,TRBV27,TGTGCCAGCAGTTTAGGGAGGTACTATAGCAATCAGCCCCAGCATTTT,CASSLGRYYSNQPQHF
-,-,TRBJ2-6,TRBV20-1,TGCAGTGCTGGCCAGGGGTCTGGGGCCAACGTCCTGACTTTC,CSAGQGSGANVLTF
-,many,TRBJ1-2,TRBV6-1,TGTGCCAGCAGGGGTCTTGGCTACACCTTC,CASRGLGYTF
TRBD1,-,TRBJ2-1,TRBV5-6,TGTGCCAGCAGCGCCGGGACAGGGTTACTCTCCTACAATGAGCAGTTCTTC,CASSAGTGLLSYNEQFF
TRBD1,few,TRBJ1-1,TRBV4-1,TGCGCCAGCAGCCAAGATTTACGTACAGGGGGTAGAATGTGGACTGAAGCTTTCTTT,CASSQDLRTGGRMWTEAFF
-,-,TRBJ2-7,TRBV20-1,TGCAGTGCTAGGGACTTCGACTTAAGCTCCTACGAGCAGTACTTC,CSARDFDLSSYEQYF
-,many,TRBJ2-1,TRBV24-1,TGTGCCACCAGTGGCGGGACAGAGGCCAATGAGCAGTTCTTC,CATSGGTEANEQFF
-,many,TRBJ2-1,TRBV7-9,TGTGCCAGCAGGGCCAGGCCTGGACTTAAGTACAATGAGCAGTTCTTC,CASRARPGLKYNEQFF
-,many,TRBJ1-1,TRBV6-2/TRBV6-3,TGTGCCAGCATCCCGACAGTGAACACTGAAGCTTTCTTT,CASIPTVNTEAFF
TRBD1,-,TRBJ1-5,TRBV19,TGTGCCAGTAGTGGCACAGGGGGCGGGCAGCCCCAGCATTTT,CASSGTGGGQPQHF